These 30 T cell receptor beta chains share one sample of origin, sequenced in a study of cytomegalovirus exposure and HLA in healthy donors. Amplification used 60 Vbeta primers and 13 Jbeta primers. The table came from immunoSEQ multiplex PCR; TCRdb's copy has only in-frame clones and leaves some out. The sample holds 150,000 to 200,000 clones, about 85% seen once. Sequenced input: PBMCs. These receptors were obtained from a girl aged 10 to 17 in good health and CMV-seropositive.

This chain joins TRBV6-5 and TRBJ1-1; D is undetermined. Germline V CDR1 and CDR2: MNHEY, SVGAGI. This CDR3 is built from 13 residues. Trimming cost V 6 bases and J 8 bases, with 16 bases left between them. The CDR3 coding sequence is TGTGCCAGCAGAAGACACTTCGGGGTAGAAGCTTTCTTT. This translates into CASRRHFGVEAFF.

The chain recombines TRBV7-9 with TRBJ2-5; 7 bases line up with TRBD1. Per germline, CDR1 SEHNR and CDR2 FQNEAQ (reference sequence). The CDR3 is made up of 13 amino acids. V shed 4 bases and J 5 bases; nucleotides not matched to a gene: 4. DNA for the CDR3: TGTGCCAGCAGCTCCGACAGGGCGGAGACCCAGTACTTC. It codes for CASSSDRAETQYF.

For the CDR3, the DNA is TGTGCCAGCTCACCTAACAGCGAGCAGTACTTC. Residues: CASSPNSEQYF. The rearrangement uses TRBV18 and TRBJ2-7; D not certain. Germline V gives CDR1 KGHSH, CDR2 LQKENI. V was trimmed by 3 bases and J by 6 bases, leaving 6 bases between them. The CDR3 has 11 residues. Full variable domain (rest looked up from reference TRBV18 and TRBJ2-7): NAGVMQNPRHLVRRRGQEARLRCSPMKGHSHVYWYRQLPEEGLKFMVYLQKENIIDESGMPKERFSAEFPKEGPSILRIQQVVRGDSAAYFCASSPNSEQYFGPGTRLTVT.

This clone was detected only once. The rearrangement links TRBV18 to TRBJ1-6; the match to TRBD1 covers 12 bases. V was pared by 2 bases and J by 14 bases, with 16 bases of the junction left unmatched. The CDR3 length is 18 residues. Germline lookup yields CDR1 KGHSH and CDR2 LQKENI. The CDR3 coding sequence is TGTGCCAGCTCACCATTAAGGGGCGGGACAGGGGGCCCAGAAGCCCTCCACTTT. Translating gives CASSPLRGGTGGPEALHF.

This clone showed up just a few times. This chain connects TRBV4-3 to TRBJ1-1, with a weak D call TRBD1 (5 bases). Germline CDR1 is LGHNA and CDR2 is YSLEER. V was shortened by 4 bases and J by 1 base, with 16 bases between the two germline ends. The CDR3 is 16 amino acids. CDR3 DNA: TGCGCCAGCAGCCCCGTTTGGGGGGGTGAGAACACTGAAGCTTTCTTT. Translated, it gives CASSPVWGGENTEAFF.

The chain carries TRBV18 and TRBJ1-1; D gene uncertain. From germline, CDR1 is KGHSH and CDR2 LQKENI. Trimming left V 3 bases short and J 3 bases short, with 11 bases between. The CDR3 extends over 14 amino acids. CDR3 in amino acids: CASSPGVGYTEAFF. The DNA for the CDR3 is TGTGCCAGCTCACCCGGGGTAGGGTACACTGAAGCTTTCTTT.

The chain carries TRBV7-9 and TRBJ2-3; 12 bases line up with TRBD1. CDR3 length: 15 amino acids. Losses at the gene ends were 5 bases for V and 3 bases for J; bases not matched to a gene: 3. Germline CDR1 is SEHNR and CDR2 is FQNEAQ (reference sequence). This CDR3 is CASSLGQGATDTQYF. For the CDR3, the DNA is TGTGCCAGCAGCCTGGGACAGGGGGCTACAGATACGCAGTATTTT. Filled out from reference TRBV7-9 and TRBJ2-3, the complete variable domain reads DTGVSQNPRHKITKRGQNVTFRCDPISEHNRLYWYRQTLGQGPEFLTYFQNEAQLEKSRLLSDRFSAERPKGSFSTLEIQRTEQGDSAMYLCASSLGQGATDTQYFGPGTRLTVL.

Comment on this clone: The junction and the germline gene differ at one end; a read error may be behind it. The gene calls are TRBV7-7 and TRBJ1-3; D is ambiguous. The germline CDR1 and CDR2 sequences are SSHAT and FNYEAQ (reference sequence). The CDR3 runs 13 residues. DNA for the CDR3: TGTGCTAGCAGCCCATTAGCTGGAAACACCATATATTTT. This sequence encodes CASSPLAGNTIYF.

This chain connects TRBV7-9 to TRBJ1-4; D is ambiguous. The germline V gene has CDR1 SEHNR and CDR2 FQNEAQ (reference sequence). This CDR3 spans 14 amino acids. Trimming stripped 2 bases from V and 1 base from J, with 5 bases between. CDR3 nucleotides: TGTGCCAGCAGCTTACGGGGAACTAATGAAAAACTGTTTTTT. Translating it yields CASSLRGTNEKLFF.

The CDR3 here is CASSQDLLAGGPGGPYF. The CDR3 DNA reads TGTGCCAGCAGCCAAGATCTTCTAGCGGGAGGCCCGGGGGGTCCGTATTTT. This chain uses TRBV4-2 with TRBJ2-3; 11 bases match TRBD2. Germline CDR1 LGHNA, CDR2 YNFKEQ. This CDR3 has 17 residues. Unmatched junction bases numbered 16, after V lost 0 bases and J lost 14 bases.

DNA of the CDR3: TGCGCCAGCAGCCAAATAGCTAGCGGGATATACAATGAGCAGTTCTTC. This encodes CASSQIASGIYNEQFF. This chain joins TRBV4-1 and TRBJ2-1, with 9 bases lining up with TRBD2. Germline V CDR1 and CDR2: MGHRA, YSYEKL. V was clipped by 2 bases and J by 4 bases; unmatched bases: 6. CDR3 length: 16 amino acids.

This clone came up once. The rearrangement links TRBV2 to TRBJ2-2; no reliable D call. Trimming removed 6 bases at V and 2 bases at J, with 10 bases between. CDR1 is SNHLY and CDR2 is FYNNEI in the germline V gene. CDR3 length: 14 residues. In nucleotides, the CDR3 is TGTGCCAGCAGGAATCGCGGCAACACCGGGGAGCTGTTTTTT. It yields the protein CASRNRGNTGELFF.

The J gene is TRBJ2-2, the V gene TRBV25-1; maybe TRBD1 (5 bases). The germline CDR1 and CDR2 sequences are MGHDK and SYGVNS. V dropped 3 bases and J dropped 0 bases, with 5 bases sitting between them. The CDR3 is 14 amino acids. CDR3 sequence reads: CASSDRANTGELFF. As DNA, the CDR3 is TGTGCCAGCAGTGACAGGGCGAACACCGGGGAGCTGTTTTTT.

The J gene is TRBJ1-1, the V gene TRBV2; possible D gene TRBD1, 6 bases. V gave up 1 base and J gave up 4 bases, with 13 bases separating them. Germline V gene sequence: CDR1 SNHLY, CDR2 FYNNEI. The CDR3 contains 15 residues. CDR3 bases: TGTGCCAGCAGTGAAGGGGGAGGGGGGTTCACTGAAGCTTTCTTT. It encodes CASSEGGGGFTEAFF.

CDR3 in amino acids: CATSRDPMTSGLRSTDTQYF. The CDR3 nucleotides read TGTGCCACCAGCAGAGATCCGATGACTAGCGGGCTGCGGAGCACAGATACGCAGTATTTT. The chain is built from TRBV15 and TRBJ2-3; TRBD2 aligns across 10 bases. CDR1 is LNHNV and CDR2 is YYDKDF in the germline V gene (reference sequence). This CDR3 is built from 20 residues. V lost 0 bases and J lost 0; bases outside the gene matches: 12.

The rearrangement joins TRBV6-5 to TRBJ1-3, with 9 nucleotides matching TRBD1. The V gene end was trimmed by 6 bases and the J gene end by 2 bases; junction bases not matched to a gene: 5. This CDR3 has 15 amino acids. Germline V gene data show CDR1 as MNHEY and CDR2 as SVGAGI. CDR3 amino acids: CASSPNRGPGNTIYF. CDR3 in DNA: TGTGCCAGCAGCCCTAACAGGGGGCCTGGAAACACCATATATTTT.

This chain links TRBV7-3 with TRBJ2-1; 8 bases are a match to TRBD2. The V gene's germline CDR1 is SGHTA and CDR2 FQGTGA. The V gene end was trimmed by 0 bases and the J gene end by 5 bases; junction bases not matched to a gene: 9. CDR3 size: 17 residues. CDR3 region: CASSLTRGGRGNNEQFF. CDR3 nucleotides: TGTGCCAGCAGCTTAACTCGGGGGGGTCGGGGAAACAATGAGCAGTTCTTC.

The CDR3 loop is CASSLVRGSGTDTQYF. DNA of the CDR3: TGTGCCAGCAGCTTGGTTAGGGGTTCGGGCACAGATACGCAGTATTTT. The rearrangement joins TRBV5-6 to TRBJ2-3, with a tentative D call TRBD1 (5 bases). Germline CDR1 reads SGHDT; CDR2 reads YYEEEE. The V end was cut by 0 bases, the J end by 1 base, with 12 bases between. This CDR3 has 16 residues.

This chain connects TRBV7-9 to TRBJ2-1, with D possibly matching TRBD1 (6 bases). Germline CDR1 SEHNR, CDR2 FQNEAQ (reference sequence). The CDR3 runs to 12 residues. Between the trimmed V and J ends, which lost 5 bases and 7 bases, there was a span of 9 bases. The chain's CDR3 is CASSPDRNEQFF. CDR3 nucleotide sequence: TGTGCCAGCAGCCCCGACAGGAATGAGCAGTTCTTC.

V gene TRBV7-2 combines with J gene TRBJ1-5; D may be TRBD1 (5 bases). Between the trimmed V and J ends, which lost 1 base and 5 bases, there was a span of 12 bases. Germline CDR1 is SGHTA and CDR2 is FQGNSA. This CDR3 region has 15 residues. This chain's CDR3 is CASSLVFGAHQPQHF. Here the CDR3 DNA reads TGTGCCAGCAGCTTAGTCTTTGGGGCTCATCAGCCCCAGCATTTT.

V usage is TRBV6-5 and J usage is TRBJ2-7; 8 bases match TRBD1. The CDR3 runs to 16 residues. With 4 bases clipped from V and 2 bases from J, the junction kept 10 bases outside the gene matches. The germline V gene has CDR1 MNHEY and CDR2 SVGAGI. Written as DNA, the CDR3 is TGTGCCAGCAGTTTGAGCAGGACAGGGACCGCCTACGAGCAGTACTTC. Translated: CASSLSRTGTAYEQYF.

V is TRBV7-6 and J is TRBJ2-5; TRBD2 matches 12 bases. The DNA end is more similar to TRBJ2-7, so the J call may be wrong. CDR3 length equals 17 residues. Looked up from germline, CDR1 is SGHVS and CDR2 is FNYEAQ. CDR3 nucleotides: TGTGCCAGCAGCTTAGGGTCTAGCGGGAGGGCTGGCTACGAGCAGTACTTC. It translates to CASSLGSSGRAGYEQYF.

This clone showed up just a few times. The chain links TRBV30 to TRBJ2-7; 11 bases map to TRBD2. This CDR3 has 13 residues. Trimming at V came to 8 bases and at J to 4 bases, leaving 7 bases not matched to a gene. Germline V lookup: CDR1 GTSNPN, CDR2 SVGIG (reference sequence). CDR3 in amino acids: CAASLAGGYEQYF. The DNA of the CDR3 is TGTGCCGCAAGCCTAGCGGGAGGATACGAGCAGTACTTC.

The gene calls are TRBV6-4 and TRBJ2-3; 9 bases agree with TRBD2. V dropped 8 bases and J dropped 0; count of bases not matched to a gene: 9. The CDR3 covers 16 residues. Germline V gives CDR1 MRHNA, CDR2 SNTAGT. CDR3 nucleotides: TGTGCCAGCTCCCTAGCGGCGGGAGGGAGCACAGATACGCAGTATTTT. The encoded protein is CASSLAAGGSTDTQYF.

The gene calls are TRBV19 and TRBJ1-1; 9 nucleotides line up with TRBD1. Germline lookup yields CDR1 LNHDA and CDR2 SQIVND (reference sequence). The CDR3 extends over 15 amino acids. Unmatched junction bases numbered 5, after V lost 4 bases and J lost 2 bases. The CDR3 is CASSTRTGVNTEAFF. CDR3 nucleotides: TGTGCCAGTAGTACGCGGACAGGGGTAAACACTGAAGCTTTCTTT.

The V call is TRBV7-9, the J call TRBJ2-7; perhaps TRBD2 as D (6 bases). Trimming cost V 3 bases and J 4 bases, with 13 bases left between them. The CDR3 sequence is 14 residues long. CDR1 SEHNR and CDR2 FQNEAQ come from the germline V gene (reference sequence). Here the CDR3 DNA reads TGTGCCAGCAGCTTGGGACTCCAAAATTACGAGCAGTACTTC. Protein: CASSLGLQNYEQYF.

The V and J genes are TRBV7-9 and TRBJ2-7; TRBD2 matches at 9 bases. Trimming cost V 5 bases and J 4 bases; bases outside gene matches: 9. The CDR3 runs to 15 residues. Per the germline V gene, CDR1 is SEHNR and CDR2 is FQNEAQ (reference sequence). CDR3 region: CASSPGAGGPYEQYF. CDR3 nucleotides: TGTGCCAGCAGCCCTGGGGCGGGAGGGCCTTACGAGCAGTACTTC.

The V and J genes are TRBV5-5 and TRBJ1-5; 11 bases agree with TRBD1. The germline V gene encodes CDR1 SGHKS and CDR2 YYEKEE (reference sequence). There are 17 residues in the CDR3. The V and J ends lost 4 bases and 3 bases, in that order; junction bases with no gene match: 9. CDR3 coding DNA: TGTGCCAGCAGCCCGGACAGGGGGCGCATCGACAATCAGCCCCAGCATTTT. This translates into CASSPDRGRIDNQPQHF.

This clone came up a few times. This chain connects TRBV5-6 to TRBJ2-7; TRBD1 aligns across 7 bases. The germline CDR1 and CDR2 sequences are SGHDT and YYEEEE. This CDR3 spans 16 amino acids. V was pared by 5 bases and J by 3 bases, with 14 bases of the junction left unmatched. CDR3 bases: TGTGCCAGCAGTACCCGCACGGGGACAGACCACTACGAGCAGTACTTC. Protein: CASSTRTGTDHYEQYF.

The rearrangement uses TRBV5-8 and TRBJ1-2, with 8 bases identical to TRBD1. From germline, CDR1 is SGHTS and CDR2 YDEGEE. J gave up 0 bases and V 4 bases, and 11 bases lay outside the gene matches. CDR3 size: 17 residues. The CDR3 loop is CASSPGQGSEPNYGYTF. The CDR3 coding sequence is TGTGCCAGCAGCCCCGGACAGGGTAGTGAGCCTAACTATGGCTACACCTTC.